The 32 T cell receptor beta chains in this list originate from one sample, sequenced in a study of T cells in Graves' hyperthyroidism and ophthalmopathy. Amplification yielded TCR beta CDR3 regions, with RNA transcripts as the source. HTBI primers were used for first-round RT-PCR of the TCR CDR3. TCRdb recomputed calls from the multiplex PCR reads with MiXCR, one row per CDR3 protein. The top ten clones hold about 10% of a sample with about 520,000 distinct CDR3 sequences, less than 25% of them seen once. Sample: blood. The receptor source for this set is a woman between 25 and 40 years old with Graves' ophthalmopathy.

This clonotype was seen ten or more times. The chain is built from TRBV10-2 and TRBJ2-7, with 12 positions matching TRBD2. CDR3 length: 15 amino acids. The germline V gene has CDR1 WSHSY and CDR2 SAAADI. Trimming removed 6 bases from V and 3 bases from J; junction bases left unmatched: 6. The CDR3 DNA sequence: TGCGCCAGCAGAAGCGGACTAGCGGGGCTCTACGAGCAGTACTTC. Residues: CASRSGLAGLYEQYF.

This clonotype was counted at least ten times. V and J are TRBV6-5 and TRBJ2-7, with a tentative D call TRBD1 (6 bases). The germline CDR1 and CDR2 sequences are MNHEY and SVGAGI. This CDR3 is built from 14 residues. V lost 6 bases and J 2 bases, leaving 14 bases between the germline ends. CDR3 nucleotide sequence: TGTGCCAGCAGGGGGGACACCCTCGCCTACGAGCAGTACTTC. Its protein is CASRGDTLAYEQYF.

The chain links TRBV3-1 to TRBJ2-7; 7 bases map to TRBD2. The CDR3 spans 16 residues. Germline loops: CDR1 LGHDT, CDR2 YNNKEL (reference sequence). With V trimmed by 7 bases and J by 2 bases, 14 bases remained unmatched. The CDR3 DNA reads TGTGCCAGCAACGAACTGGGCGGGGGTACTACCTACGAGCAGTACTTC. Its protein is CASNELGGGTTYEQYF.

This clonotype was seen a few times. The gene calls are TRBV6-1 and TRBJ2-3; the match to TRBD2 covers 12 bases. V dropped 6 bases and J dropped 5; count of bases not matched to a gene: 3. Germline V gene data show CDR1 as MNHNS and CDR2 as SASEGT. This CDR3 is built from 14 residues. The CDR3 sequence is CASSQTSGGDTQYF. The CDR3 bases are TGTGCCAGCAGCCAGACTAGCGGGGGAGATACGCAGTATTTT.

The chain carries TRBV5-1 and TRBJ2-7; TRBD1 is a possible D gene (5 bases). The germline V gene encodes CDR1 SGHRS and CDR2 YFSETQ. The CDR3 extends over 15 amino acids. V lost 0 bases and J 2 bases, leaving 12 bases between the germline ends. The CDR3 DNA reads TGCGCCAGCAGCTTGGGACAGAAGATAACCTACGAGCAGTACTTC. Its protein product is CASSLGQKITYEQYF.

This clonotype was detected ten times or more. V is TRBV5-1 and J is TRBJ2-1; maybe TRBD1 (6 bases). Germline CDR1 is SGHRS and CDR2 is YFSETQ. The CDR3 consists of 16 residues. V lost 2 bases and J lost 6, with 18 bases in between. The CDR3 nucleotides are TGCGCCAGCAGCTTATACAGGGACCCTAATCTCAATGAGCAGTTCTTC. Protein sequence: CASSLYRDPNLNEQFF.

This clonotype has a handful of counts. V is TRBV27 and J is TRBJ2-6, with D unresolved. The V end was cut by 4 bases, the J end by 4 bases, with 8 bases between. The CDR3 covers 14 residues. Per germline, CDR1 MNHEY and CDR2 SMNVEV (reference sequence). CDR3 loop: CASSSPRGANVLTF. As DNA, the CDR3 is TGTGCCAGCAGTTCCCCTCGGGGGGCCAACGTCCTGACTTTC. Complete variable domain (other parts from reference TRBV27 and TRBJ2-6): EAQVTQNPRYLITVTGKKLTVTCSQNMNHEYMSWYRQDPGLGLRQIYYSMNVEVTDKGDVPEGYKVSRKEKRNFPLILESPSPNQTSLYFCASSSPRGANVLTFGAGSRLTVL.

This clonotype was seen many times. The chain couples TRBV6-2 or TRBV6-3 to TRBJ2-2; the D gene is possibly TRBD2 (5 bases). This CDR3 comprises 15 residues. The V end was cut by 7 bases, the J end by 4 bases, with 16 bases between. Per the germline V gene, CDR1 is MNHEY and CDR2 is SVGEGT. In nucleotides, the CDR3 is TGTGCCAGCACCAAGGGCGGGTCGGCCACCGGGGAGCTGTTTTTT. This gives the protein CASTKGGSATGELFF.

This clonotype has ten or more counts. As DNA, the CDR3 is TGTGCCAGCTCACCACCGGAGGGGCGAATTTATGGCTACACCTTC. Amino acids: CASSPPEGRIYGYTF. The chain recombines TRBV18 with TRBJ1-2, with D perhaps matching TRBD1 (5 bases). The CDR3 runs to 15 residues. With 0 bases removed from V and 5 bases from J, the gap between germline ends came to 13 bases. CDR1 is KGHSH, CDR2 LQKENI, per germline. Looking up the rest from reference TRBV18 and TRBJ1-2 gives the full variable domain: NAGVMQNPRHLVRRRGQEARLRCSPMKGHSHVYWYRQLPEEGLKFMVYLQKENIIDESGMPKERFSAEFPKEGPSILRIQQVVRGDSAAYFCASSPPEGRIYGYTFGSGTRLTVV.

V usage is TRBV7-7 and J usage is TRBJ2-5, with 12 bases lining up with TRBD2. In germline, CDR1 is SSHAT, CDR2 FNYEAQ (reference sequence). There are 15 residues in the CDR3. The DNA of the CDR3 is TGTGCTATCAACTCACTAGCGGGGGGAAGAGAGACCCAGTACTTC. As protein: CAINSLAGGRETQYF.

This clonotype was seen ten or more times. This could be a read error, since a much larger clone is one nucleotide away. This CDR3 fails to terminate in the conserved phenylalanine or tryptophan, so it likely reflects a read error. This chain connects TRBV6-2 or TRBV6-3 to TRBJ2-7; D ambiguous. There are 15 residues in the CDR3. The V gene's germline CDR1 is MNHEY and CDR2 SVGEGT. V lost 6 bases, J lost 5 bases, and 20 bases lay in between. CDR3 nucleotides: TGTGCCAGCAGAACACCAGGCCATTACCTTGACGAGCAGTACCTC. Translating gives CASRTPGHYLDEQYL.

This clonotype was recorded at least ten times. J is TRBJ2-7 and V is TRBV2; 10 bases line up with TRBD1. The V segment lost 6 bases and the J segment 7 bases; nucleotides outside the gene matches: 15. This CDR3 has 16 residues. The germline CDR1 and CDR2 sequences are SNHLY and FYNNEI. Written as DNA, the CDR3 is TGTGCCAGCAGCCACAAGAGCCGGGACAGGGGCTGGGAGCAGTACTTC. It is translated as CASSHKSRDRGWEQYF. Combining the CDR3 with reference TRBV2 and TRBJ2-7 gives the whole variable domain EPEVTQTPSHQVTQMGQEVILRCVPISNHLYFYWYRQILGQKVEFLVSFYNNEISEKSEIFDDQFSVERPDGSNFTLKIRSTKLEDSAMYFCASSHKSRDRGWEQYFGPGTRLTVT.

There are a few counts of this clonotype. This chain links TRBV2 with TRBJ1-1; TRBD1 is a possible D gene (5 bases). The CDR3 runs to 14 residues. The V end was cut by 11 bases, the J end by 4 bases, with 20 bases between. Per the germline V gene, CDR1 is SNHLY and CDR2 is FYNNEI. CDR3 protein: CAGTRQGGPTEAFF. CDR3 DNA sequence: TGTGCCGGAACTAGGCAGGGTGGGCCCACTGAAGCTTTCTTT.

The chain couples TRBV30 to TRBJ2-2; D is uncertain. The CDR3 contains 15 residues. Between the trimmed V and J ends, which lost 5 bases and 4 bases, there was a span of 17 bases. The germline V gene encodes CDR1 GTSNPN and CDR2 SVGIG (reference sequence). The CDR3 region is CAWEKVEPGTGELFF. DNA of the CDR3: TGTGCCTGGGAGAAGGTAGAACCAGGCACCGGGGAGCTGTTTTTT. Full variable domain (rest looked up from reference TRBV30 and TRBJ2-2): SQTIHQWPATLVQPVGSPLSLECTVEGTSNPNLYWYRQAAGRGLQLLFYSVGIGQISSEVPQNLSASRPQDRQFILSSKKLLLSDSGFYLCAWEKVEPGTGELFFGEGSRLTVL.

This clonotype was observed a handful of times. J is TRBJ2-7 and V is TRBV12-3 or TRBV12-4; the D is unclear. Trimming removed 6 bases from V and 3 bases from J, with 9 bases in between. The CDR3 covers 12 residues. CDR3 DNA: TGTGCCAGCAGCTACAGTGACTACGAGCAGTACTTC. It codes for CASSYSDYEQYF.

This clonotype came up many times. This chain joins TRBV6-5 and TRBJ2-7; 7 nucleotides line up with TRBD2. Germline V CDR1 and CDR2: MNHEY, SVGAGI. V was clipped by 3 bases and J by 3 bases; unmatched bases: 5. The CDR3 is 14 residues long. The CDR3 region is CASSYAGDHYEQYF. The DNA of the CDR3 is TGTGCCAGCAGTTATGCGGGGGACCACTACGAGCAGTACTTC.

The chain is built from TRBV5-1 and TRBJ2-2, with D perhaps matching TRBD1 (6 bases). With 4 bases removed from V and 1 base from J, the gap between germline ends came to 14 bases. Germline V gene sequence: CDR1 SGHRS, CDR2 YFSETQ. The CDR3 has 16 residues. The CDR3 sequence: CASSPGTSQNTGELFF. CDR3 nucleotide sequence: TGCGCCAGCAGCCCCGGGACATCTCAGAACACCGGGGAGCTGTTTTTT.

This clonotype was seen at least ten times. This sequence joins TRBV29-1 and TRBJ1-5; D might be TRBD1 (5 bases). CDR3 size: 17 residues. The germline gives CDR1 SQVTM, CDR2 ANQGSEA. The V end was cut by 6 bases, the J end by 4 bases, with 25 bases between. The CDR3 protein is CSVGTPGTLGGNQPQHF. CDR3 bases: TGCAGCGTGGGGACTCCCGGGACGCTGGGAGGGAATCAGCCCCAGCATTTT.

The chain combines TRBV19 with TRBJ2-2; D is undetermined. Germline V gene data show CDR1 as LNHDA and CDR2 as SQIVND (reference sequence). This CDR3 has 12 residues. V was trimmed by 9 bases and J by 6 bases, leaving 11 bases between them. The CDR3 loop is CARIPWSGELFF. CDR3 coding DNA: TGTGCCAGGATTCCGTGGTCCGGGGAGCTGTTTTTT.

Ten or more counts support this clonotype. The J gene is TRBJ1-2, the V gene TRBV6-5; D is unclear. Trimming removed 2 bases at V and 2 bases at J, with 9 bases between. Germline V CDR1 and CDR2: MNHEY, SVGAGI. The CDR3 has 14 residues. CDR3 residues: CASSYVAENYGYTF. The CDR3 DNA sequence: TGTGCCAGCAGTTACGTTGCAGAAAACTATGGCTACACCTTC.

The CDR3 sequence: CASSIRTSKREQYF. CDR3 nucleotides: TGTGCCAGCAGTATCCGGACTAGCAAGCGCGAGCAGTACTTC. The chain is built from TRBV12-3 or TRBV12-4 and TRBJ2-7, with 8 bases lining up with TRBD2. J was trimmed by 6 bases and V by 5 bases; bases with no gene match: 9. There are 14 residues in the CDR3.

In its sample, this clonotype was seen many times. The J gene is TRBJ1-5, the V gene TRBV6-1; D ambiguous. CDR1 is MNHNS, CDR2 SASEGT, per germline. This CDR3 has 14 amino acids. V gave up 6 bases and J gave up 6 bases, with 15 bases separating them. The CDR3 reads CASRTTLSGQPQHF. In DNA, the CDR3 is TGTGCCAGCAGGACGACCCTTTCGGGTCAGCCCCAGCATTTT.

This clonotype has ten or more counts. The rearrangement joins TRBV3-1 to TRBJ2-2; D tentatively fits TRBD1 or TRBD2 (5 bases each). Looked up from germline, CDR1 is LGHDT and CDR2 is YNNKEL (reference sequence). The V and J ends lost 3 bases and 6 bases respectively, with 11 bases between them. This CDR3 region has 14 residues. In DNA, the CDR3 is TGTGCCAGCAGCCAGAGGGACGTGGCCGGGGAGCTGTTTTTT. This sequence encodes CASSQRDVAGELFF.

This chain uses TRBV11-2 with TRBJ2-3, with D possibly TRBD1 on 5 matching bases. Trimming cost V 5 bases and J 3 bases, with 18 bases left between them. CDR1 SGHAT and CDR2 FQNNGV come from the germline V gene. The CDR3 runs to 16 residues. CDR3 coding DNA: TGTGCCAGCAGCCTGAGAACGGGCAGGGTTACAGATACGCAGTATTTT. Its protein product is CASSLRTGRVTDTQYF.

This chain connects TRBV28 to TRBJ2-7; perhaps TRBD2 as D (6 bases). The CDR3 extends over 14 amino acids. Trimming took 5 bases from V and 0 from J, leaving 11 bases between them. The germline gives CDR1 MDHEN, CDR2 SYDVKM. CDR3 residues: CASSGPTSSYEQYF. CDR3 nucleotides: TGTGCCAGCAGTGGTCCGACTAGCTCCTACGAGCAGTACTTC.

The V call is TRBV28, the J call TRBJ1-1; no clear D. Trimming stripped 3 bases from V and 0 bases from J, with 14 bases between. CDR1 is MDHEN and CDR2 is SYDVKM in the germline V gene. The CDR3 is made up of 16 amino acids. For the CDR3, the DNA is TGTGCCAGCAGTTTCCCGACGTTCGGAATGAACACTGAAGCTTTCTTT. It yields the protein CASSFPTFGMNTEAFF. Full variable domain (missing parts from reference TRBV28 and TRBJ1-1): DVKVTQSSRYLVKRTGEKVFLECVQDMDHENMFWYRQDPGLGLRLIYFSYDVKMKEKGDIPEGYSVSREKKERFSLILESASTNQTSMYLCASSFPTFGMNTEAFFGQGTRLTVV.

This clonotype was counted ten times or more. The gene calls are TRBV15 and TRBJ2-5; D ambiguous. Germline CDR1 reads LNHNV; CDR2 reads YYDKDF (reference sequence). V gave up 1 base and J gave up 2 bases, with 8 bases separating them. CDR3 length: 14 amino acids. CDR3 nucleotide sequence: TGTGCCACCAGCAGAGTGGGCACACAAGAGACCCAGTACTTC. Its protein is CATSRVGTQETQYF.

This clonotype was detected a few times. The genes are TRBV6-2 or TRBV6-3 and TRBJ2-5; D gene unclear. The V gene's germline CDR1 is MNHEY and CDR2 SVGEGT. This CDR3 has 15 residues. Trimming took 5 bases from V and 2 from J, leaving 15 bases between them. Here the CDR3 reads CASSVSSYAQETQYF. CDR3 nucleotide sequence: TGTGCCAGCAGTGTTTCGTCCTATGCTCAAGAGACCCAGTACTTC.

Points on this clonotype: With a much larger clone just one base away, this may be a read error. This rearrangement joins TRBV10-3 to TRBJ1-1; maybe TRBD1 (6 bases). This CDR3 region has 13 residues. Germline CDR1 and CDR2: ENHRY and SYGVKD. This CDR3 reads CAISYGQNTEACF. CDR3 DNA sequence: TGTGCCATCAGTTACGGACAGAACACTGAAGCTTGCTTT.

This clonotype was counted many times. The chain uses TRBV6-2 or TRBV6-3 and TRBJ2-2, with D hard to call. This CDR3 region has 15 residues. With 2 bases removed from V and 2 bases from J, the gap between germline ends came to 9 bases. Germline V gene data show CDR1 as MNHEY and CDR2 as SVGEGT. The DNA for the CDR3 is TGTGCCAGCAGTTACGCTTTCAGTAACACCGGGGAGCTGTTTTTT. Protein product: CASSYAFSNTGELFF.

The chain recombines TRBV6-1 with TRBJ1-2, with D tentatively TRBD1 (6 bases). The CDR3 is made up of 14 amino acids. The germline CDR1 and CDR2 sequences are MNHNS and SASEGT. Trimming stripped 6 bases from V and 1 base from J, with 12 bases between. The CDR3 is CASRGQTINYGYTF. CDR3 nucleotide sequence: TGTGCCAGCAGAGGACAGACGATTAACTATGGCTACACCTTC.

This clonotype came up a few times. The chain couples TRBV20-1 to TRBJ1-3; possibly TRBD1 for D (6 bases). CDR3 length: 14 residues. Germline V gene data show CDR1 as DFQATT and CDR2 as SNEGSKA (reference sequence). V was shortened by 5 bases and J by 1 base, with 12 bases between the two germline ends. For the CDR3, the DNA is TGCAGTGCTGCAGGGGTTGTTTCTGGAAACACCATATATTTT. This sequence encodes CSAAGVVSGNTIYF.